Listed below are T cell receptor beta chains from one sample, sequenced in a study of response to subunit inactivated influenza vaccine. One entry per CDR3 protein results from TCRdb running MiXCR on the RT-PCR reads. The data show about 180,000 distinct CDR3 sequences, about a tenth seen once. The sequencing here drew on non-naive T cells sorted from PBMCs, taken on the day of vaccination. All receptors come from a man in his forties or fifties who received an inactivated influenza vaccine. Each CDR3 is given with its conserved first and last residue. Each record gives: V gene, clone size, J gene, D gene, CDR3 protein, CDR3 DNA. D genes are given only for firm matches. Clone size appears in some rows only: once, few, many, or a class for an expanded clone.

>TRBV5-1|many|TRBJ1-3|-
CASSLAVGNTIYF
TGCGCCAGCAGCTTGGCGGTTGGAAACACCATATATTTT
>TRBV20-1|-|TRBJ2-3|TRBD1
CSARIMGQGTDTQYF
TGCAGTGCTAGGATAATGGGACAGGGGACAGATACGCAGTATTTT
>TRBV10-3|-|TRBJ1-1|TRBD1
CAIRDRVNTEAFF
TGTGCCATCAGAGACAGGGTTAACACTGAAGCTTTCTTT
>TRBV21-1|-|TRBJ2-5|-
CASSKVVGWQETQYF
TGTGCCAGCAGCAAAGTTGTGGGGTGGCAAGAGACCCAGTACTTC
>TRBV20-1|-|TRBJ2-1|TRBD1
CSARGTGGISYNEQFF
TGCAGTGCTAGAGGGACAGGGGGCATCTCCTACAATGAGCAGTTCTTC
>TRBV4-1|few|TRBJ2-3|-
CASSQEILDTQYF
TGCGCCAGCAGCCAAGAGATCCTAGATACGCAGTATTTT
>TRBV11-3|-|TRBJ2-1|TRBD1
CASSPGQGSGEQFF
TGTGCCAGCAGCCCCGGACAGGGTAGTGGTGAGCAGTTCTTC
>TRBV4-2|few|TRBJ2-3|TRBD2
CASSQGSGGTTDTQYF
TGTGCCAGCAGCCAAGGTAGCGGGGGGACCACAGATACGCAGTATTTT
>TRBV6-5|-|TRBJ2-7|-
CASSYGRAVSDEQYF
TGTGCCAGCAGTTACGGCAGGGCAGTTTCTGACGAGCAGTACTTC
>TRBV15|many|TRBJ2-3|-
CATSRSRQRGTDTQYF
TGTGCCACCAGCAGATCAAGGCAGAGGGGCACAGATACGCAGTATTTT
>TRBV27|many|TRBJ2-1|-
CASSLLRGPTSFYNEQFF
TGTGCCAGCAGTTTATTACGCGGGCCAACCTCCTTTTACAATGAGCAGTTCTTC
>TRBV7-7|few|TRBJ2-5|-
CASSSGGPSYQETQYF
TGTGCTAGCAGCTCGGGGGGCCCCTCGTACCAAGAGACCCAGTACTTC
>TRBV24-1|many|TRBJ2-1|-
CATSDWRTHNEQFF
TGTGCCACCAGTGATTGGCGGACCCACAATGAGCAGTTCTTC
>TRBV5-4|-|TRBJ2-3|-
CASRPAGADTQYF
TGTGCCAGCAGACCAGCCGGGGCAGATACGCAGTATTTT